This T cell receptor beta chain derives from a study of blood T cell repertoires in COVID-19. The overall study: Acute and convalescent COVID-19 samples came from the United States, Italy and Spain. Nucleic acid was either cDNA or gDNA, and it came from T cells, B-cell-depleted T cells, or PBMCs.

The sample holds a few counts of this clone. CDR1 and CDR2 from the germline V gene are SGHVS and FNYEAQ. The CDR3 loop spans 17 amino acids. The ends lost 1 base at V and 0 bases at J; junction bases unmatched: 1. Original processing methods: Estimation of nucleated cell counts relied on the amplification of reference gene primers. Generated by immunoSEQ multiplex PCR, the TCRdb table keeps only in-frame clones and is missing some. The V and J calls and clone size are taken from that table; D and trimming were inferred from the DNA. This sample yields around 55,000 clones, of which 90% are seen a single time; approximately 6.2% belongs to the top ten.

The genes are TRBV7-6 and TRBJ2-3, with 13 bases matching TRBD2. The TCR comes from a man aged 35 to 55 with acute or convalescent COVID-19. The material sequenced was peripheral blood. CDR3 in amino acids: CASSLGTSGSSTDTQYF. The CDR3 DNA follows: TGTGCCAGCAGCTTAGGGACTAGCGGGAGTAGCACAGATACGCAGTATTTT. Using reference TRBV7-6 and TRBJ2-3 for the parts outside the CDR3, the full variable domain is GAGVSQSPRYKVTKRGQDVALRCDPISGHVSLYWYRQALGQGPEFLTYFNYEAQQDKSGLPNDRFSAERPEGSISTLTIQRTEQRDSAMYRCASSLGTSGSSTDTQYFGPGTRLTVL.